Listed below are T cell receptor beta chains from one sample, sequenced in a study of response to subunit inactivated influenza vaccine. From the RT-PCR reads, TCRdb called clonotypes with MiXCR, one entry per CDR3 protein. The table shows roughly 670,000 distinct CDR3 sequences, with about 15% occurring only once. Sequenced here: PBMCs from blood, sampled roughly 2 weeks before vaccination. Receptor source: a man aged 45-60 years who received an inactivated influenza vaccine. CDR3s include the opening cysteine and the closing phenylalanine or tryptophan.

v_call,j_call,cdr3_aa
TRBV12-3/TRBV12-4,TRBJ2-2,CASSPPGEGSGELFF
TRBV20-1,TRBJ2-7,CSARDPGPVMQQYF
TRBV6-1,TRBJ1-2,CASSDRSRSYGYTF
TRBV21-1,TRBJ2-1,CASSPGTSGAQPF
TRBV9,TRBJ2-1,CASSPQGAYSYNEQFF
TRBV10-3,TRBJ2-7,CAISEGSYEQYF
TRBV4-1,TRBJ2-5,CASSQLFMKREGPETQYF
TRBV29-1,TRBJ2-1,CSVVDSGSGRDNEQFF
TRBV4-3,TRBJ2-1,CASSQGNRESYNEQFF
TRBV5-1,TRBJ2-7,CASRYGRDEQYF
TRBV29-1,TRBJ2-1,CSVGGLAIEQFF
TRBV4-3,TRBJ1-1,CASSQYLGNTEAFF
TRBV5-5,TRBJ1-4,CASSTGTTTRGTNEKLFF
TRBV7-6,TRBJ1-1,CASHTGGPENTEAFF
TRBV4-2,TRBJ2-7,CASSQASLAGAYEQYF
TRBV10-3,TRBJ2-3,CAIRQTAVVTDTQYF
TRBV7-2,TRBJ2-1,CASSLAPLRDEQFF
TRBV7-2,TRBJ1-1,CASSLDHKGGTEAFF
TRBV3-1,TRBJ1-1,CASSQDLTGRSTEAFF
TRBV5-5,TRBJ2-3,CASSGTGVVTDTQYF
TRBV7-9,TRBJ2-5,CASSWGQGAGTQYF
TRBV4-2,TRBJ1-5,CASSQVSGQSNQPQHF
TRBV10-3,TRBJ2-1,CAISGLVTSYNEQFF
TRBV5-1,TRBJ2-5,CASSLAQETQYF
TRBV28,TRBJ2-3,CASSGVQGLSTDTQYF
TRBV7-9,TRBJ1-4,CASSLAHGTNEKLFF
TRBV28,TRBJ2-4,CASSFGTGGVNIQYF
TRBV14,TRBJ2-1,CASSQDNRYNEQFF
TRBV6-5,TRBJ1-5,CASSYSPPMTTSNQPQHF
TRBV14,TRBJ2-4,CASSQMGISLAKNIQYF
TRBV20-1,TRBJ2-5,CSARPGQGLSTQYF
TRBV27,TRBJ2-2,CASSRLGASNTGELFF
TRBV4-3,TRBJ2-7,CASSQGGGDENYEQYF
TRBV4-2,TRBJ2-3,CASSQDRGRTDTQYF
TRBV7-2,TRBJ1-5,CASSRQGNSNQPQHF
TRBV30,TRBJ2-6,CAWSVLGTGANVLTF
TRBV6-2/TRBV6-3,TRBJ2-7,CASSYRAGALLQQYF
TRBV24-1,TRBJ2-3,CATSDKSWRSDTQYF
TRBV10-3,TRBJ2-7,CAISPWLRTSSYEQYF
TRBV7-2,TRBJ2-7,CASSLAVYDEQYF
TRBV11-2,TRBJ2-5,CASSSILRRRKQETQYF
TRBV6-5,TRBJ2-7,CASSYSAGTYEQYF
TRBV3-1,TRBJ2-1,CASSQGAHNEQFF
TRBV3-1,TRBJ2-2,CASSPIGLAGVNTGELFF